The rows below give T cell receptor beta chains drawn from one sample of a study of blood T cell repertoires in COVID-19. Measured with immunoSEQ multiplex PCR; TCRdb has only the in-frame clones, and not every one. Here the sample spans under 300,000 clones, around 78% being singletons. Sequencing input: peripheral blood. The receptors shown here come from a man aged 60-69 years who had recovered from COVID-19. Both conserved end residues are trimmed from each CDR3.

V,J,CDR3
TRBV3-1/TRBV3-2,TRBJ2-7,ASSQGGDRSYEQY
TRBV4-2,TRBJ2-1,ASSQDGWAAQGEQF
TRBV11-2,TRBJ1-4,ASSSQTGVNEKLF
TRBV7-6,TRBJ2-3,ASSTSGGAAMRGTQY
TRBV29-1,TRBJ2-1,SVEGRTSYNEQF
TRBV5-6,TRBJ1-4,ASRRTGQGNEKLF
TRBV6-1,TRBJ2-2,ASSEPGLAGELF
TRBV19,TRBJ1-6,ASSTADRVLRSPLH
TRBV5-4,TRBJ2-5,ASSLFSVGTGGTQY
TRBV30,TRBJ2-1,AWSGMTGGSSYNEQF
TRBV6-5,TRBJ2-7,ASSYGQGVVSYEQY
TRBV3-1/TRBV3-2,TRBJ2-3,ASSQDSGSNTDTQY
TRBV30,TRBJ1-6,AWNTGTGNSPLH
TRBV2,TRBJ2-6,ASSNTGMGTTSGANVLT
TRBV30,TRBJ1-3,AWSVGGSGNTIY
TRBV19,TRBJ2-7,ASSIGRGAGGSYEQY